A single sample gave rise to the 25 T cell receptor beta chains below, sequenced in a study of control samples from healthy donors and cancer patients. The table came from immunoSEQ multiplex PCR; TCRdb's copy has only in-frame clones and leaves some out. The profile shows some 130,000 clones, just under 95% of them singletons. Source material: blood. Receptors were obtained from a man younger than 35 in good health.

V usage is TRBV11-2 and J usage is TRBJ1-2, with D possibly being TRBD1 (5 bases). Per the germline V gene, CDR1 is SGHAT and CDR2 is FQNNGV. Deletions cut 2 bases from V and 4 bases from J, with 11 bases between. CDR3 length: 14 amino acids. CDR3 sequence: CASSLWRGGYGYTF. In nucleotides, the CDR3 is TGTGCCAGCAGCTTATGGAGGGGAGGCTATGGCTACACCTTC.

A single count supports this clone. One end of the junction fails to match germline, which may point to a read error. The CDR3 nucleotides read TGTGCCGGCAGCGCACACCTCCGGGGGCATAGCAATCAGCCCCAGCATTTT. Its protein is CAGSAHLRGHSNQPQHF. The chain uses TRBV9 and TRBJ1-5; D is possibly TRBD1 (6 bases). The CDR3 covers 17 residues. CDR1 SGDLS and CDR2 YYNGEE come from the germline V gene.

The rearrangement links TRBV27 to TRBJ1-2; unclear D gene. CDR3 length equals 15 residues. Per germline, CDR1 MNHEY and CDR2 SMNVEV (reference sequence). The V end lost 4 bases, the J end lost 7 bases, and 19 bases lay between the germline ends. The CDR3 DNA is TGTGCCAGCAGTTCCACTTGGACTGACTTCATTGGCTACACCTTC. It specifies CASSSTWTDFIGYTF.

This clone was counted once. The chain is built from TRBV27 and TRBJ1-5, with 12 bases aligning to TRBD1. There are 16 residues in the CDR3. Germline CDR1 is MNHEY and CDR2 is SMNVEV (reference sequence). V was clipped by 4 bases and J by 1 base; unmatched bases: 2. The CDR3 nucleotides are TGTGCCAGCAGTTCGGGACAGGGGGCGAGCAATCAGCCCCAGCATTTT. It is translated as CASSSGQGASNQPQHF.

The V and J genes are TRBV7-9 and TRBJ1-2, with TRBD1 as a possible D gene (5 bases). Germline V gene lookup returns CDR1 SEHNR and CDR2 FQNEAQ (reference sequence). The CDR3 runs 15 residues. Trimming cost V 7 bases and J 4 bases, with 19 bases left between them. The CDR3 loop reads CASMSGGRGFYGYTF. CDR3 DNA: TGTGCCAGCATGTCGGGGGGGAGAGGTTTCTATGGCTACACCTTC.

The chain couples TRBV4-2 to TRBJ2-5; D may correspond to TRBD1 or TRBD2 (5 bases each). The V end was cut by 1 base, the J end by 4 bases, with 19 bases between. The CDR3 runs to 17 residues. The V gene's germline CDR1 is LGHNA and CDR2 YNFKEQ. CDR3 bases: TGTGCCAGCAGCCAAGGGAGCTCCGGGACCCTGGGAGAGACCCAGTACTTC. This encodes CASSQGSSGTLGETQYF.

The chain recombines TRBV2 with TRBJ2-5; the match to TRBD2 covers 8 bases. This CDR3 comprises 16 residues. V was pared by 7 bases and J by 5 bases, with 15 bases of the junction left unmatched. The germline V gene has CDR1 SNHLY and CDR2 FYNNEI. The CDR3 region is CASTVPAGAGAETQYF. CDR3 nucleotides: TGTGCCAGCACCGTCCCCGCAGGAGCGGGGGCGGAGACCCAGTACTTC.

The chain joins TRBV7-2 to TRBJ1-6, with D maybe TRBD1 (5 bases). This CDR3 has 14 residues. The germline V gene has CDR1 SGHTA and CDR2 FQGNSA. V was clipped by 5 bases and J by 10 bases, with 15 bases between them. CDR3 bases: TGTGCCAGCAGCCTACGGGGGAACAACTCACCCCTCCACTTT. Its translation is CASSLRGNNSPLHF.

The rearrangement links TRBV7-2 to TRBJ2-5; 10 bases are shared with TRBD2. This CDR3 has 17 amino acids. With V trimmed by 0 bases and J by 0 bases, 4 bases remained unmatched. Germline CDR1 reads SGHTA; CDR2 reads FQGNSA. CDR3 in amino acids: CASSLALTSGYQETQYF. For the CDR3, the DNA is TGTGCCAGCAGCTTAGCCCTGACTAGCGGGTACCAAGAGACCCAGTACTTC. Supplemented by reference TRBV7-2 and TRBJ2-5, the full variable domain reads GAGVSQSPSNKVTEKGKDVELRCDPISGHTALYWYRQSLGQGLEFLIYFQGNSAPDKSGLPSDRFSAERTGGSVSTLTIQRTQQEDSAVYLCASSLALTSGYQETQYFGPGTRLLVL.

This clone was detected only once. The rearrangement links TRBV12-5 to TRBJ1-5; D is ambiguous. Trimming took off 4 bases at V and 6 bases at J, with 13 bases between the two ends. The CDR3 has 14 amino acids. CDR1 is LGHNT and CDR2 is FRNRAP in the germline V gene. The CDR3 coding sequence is TGTGCTAGTGGTTCGGGGAGCGCCATTCAGCCCCAGCATTTT. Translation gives CASGSGSAIQPQHF.

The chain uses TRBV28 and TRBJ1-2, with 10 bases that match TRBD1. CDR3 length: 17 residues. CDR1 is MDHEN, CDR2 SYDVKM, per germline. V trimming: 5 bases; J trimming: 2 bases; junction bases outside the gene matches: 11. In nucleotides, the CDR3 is TGTGCCAGCAGTCCTTCGGGACAGGGGCGAGGGAACTATGGCTACACCTTC. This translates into CASSPSGQGRGNYGYTF.

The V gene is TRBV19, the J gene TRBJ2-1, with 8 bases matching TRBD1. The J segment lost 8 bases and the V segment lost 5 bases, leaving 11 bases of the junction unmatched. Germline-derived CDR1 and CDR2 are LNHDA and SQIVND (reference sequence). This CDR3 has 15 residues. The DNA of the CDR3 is TGTGCCAGTAGTGAGAGCGACAGGGGATTGTATGAGCAGTTCTTC. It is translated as CASSESDRGLYEQFF.

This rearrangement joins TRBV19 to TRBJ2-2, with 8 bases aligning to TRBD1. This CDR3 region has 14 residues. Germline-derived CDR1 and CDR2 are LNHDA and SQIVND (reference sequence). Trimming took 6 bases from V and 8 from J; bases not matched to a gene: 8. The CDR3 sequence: CASRRTGSGGELFF. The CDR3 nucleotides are TGTGCCAGTAGAAGGACAGGGTCAGGGGGGGAGCTGTTTTTT.

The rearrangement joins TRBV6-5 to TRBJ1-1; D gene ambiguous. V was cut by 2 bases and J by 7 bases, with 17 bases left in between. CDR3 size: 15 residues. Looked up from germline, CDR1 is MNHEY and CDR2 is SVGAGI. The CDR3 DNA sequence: TGTGCCAGCAGTTACGTACGGGCAGCCCTGCATGAAGCTTTCTTT. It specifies CASSYVRAALHEAFF.

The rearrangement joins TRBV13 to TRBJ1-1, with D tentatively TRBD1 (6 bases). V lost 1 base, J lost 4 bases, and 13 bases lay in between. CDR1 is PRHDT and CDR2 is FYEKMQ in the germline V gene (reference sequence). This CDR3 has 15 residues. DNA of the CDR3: TGTGCCAGCAGCTTAGACGCAGGGGTTAGCACTGAAGCTTTCTTT. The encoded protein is CASSLDAGVSTEAFF. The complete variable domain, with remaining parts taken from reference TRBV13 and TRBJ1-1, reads AAGVIQSPRHLIKEKRETATLKCYPIPRHDTVYWYQQGPGQDPQFLISFYEKMQSDKGSIPDRFSAQQFSDYHSELNMSSLELGDSALYFCASSLDAGVSTEAFFGQGTRLTVV.

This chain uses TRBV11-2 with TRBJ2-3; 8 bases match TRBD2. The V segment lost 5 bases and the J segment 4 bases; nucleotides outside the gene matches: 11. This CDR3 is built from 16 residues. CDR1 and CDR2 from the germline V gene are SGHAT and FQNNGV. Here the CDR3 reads CASSHKAGGFADTQYF. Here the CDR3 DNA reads TGTGCCAGCAGCCATAAGGCGGGGGGCTTTGCAGATACGCAGTATTTT.

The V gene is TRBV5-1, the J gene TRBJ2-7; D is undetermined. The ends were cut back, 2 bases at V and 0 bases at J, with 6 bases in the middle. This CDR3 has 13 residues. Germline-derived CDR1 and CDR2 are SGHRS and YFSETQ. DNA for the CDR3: TGCGCCAGCAGCTTCCGTAACTCCTACGAGCAGTACTTC. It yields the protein CASSFRNSYEQYF.

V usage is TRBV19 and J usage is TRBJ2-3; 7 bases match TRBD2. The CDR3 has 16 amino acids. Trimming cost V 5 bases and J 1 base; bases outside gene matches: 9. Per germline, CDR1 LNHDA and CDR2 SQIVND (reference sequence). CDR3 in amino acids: CASSPQAGYGTDTQYF. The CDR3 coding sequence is TGTGCCAGTAGTCCTCAAGCGGGGTACGGCACAGATACGCAGTATTTT.

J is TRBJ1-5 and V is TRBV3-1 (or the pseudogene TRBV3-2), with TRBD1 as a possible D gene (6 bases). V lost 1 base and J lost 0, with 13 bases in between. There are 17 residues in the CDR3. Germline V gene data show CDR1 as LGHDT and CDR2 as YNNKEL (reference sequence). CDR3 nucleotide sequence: TGTGCCAGCAGCCAAGCCCCATCGACAGGTAGCAATCAGCCCCAGCATTTT. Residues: CASSQAPSTGSNQPQHF.

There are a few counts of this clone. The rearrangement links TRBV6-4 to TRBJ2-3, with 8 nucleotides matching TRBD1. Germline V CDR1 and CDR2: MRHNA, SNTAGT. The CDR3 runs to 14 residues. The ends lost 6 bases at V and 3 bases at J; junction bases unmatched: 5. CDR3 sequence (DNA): TGTGCCAGCAGCCTGACAGGGGAAACAGATACGCAGTATTTT. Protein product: CASSLTGETDTQYF.

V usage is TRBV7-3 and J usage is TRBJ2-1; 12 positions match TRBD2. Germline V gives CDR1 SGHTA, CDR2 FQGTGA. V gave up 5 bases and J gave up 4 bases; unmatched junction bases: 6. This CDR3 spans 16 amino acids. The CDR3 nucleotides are TGTGCCAGCAGCGCTAGCGGGGGGGCCCAGTACAATGAGCAGTTCTTC. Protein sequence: CASSASGGAQYNEQFF.

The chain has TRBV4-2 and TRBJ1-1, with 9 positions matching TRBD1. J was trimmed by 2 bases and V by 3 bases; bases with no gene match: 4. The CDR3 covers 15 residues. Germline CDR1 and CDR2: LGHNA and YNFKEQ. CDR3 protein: CASSQRDRANTEAFF. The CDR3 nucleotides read TGTGCCAGCAGCCAGAGGGACAGGGCTAACACTGAAGCTTTCTTT.

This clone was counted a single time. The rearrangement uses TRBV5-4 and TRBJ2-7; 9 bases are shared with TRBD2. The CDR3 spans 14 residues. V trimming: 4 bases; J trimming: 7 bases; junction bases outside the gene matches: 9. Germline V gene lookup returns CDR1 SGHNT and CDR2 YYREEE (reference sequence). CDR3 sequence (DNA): TGTGCCAGCAGCCCCTGGCTAGCGGGGAGTGAGCAGTACTTC. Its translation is CASSPWLAGSEQYF. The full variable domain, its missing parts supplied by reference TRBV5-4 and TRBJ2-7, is ETGVTQSPTHLIKTRGQQVTLRCSSQSGHNTVSWYQQALGQGPQFIFQYYREEENGRGNFPPRFSGLQFPNYSSELNVNALELDDSALYLCASSPWLAGSEQYFGPGTRLTVT.

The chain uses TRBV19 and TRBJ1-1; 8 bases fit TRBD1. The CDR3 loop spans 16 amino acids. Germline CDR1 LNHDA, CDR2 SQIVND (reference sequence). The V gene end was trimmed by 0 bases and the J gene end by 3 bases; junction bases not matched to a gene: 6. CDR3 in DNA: TGTGCCAGTAGTATAGACCCCACAGGGGGGGACACTGAAGCTTTCTTT. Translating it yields CASSIDPTGGDTEAFF.

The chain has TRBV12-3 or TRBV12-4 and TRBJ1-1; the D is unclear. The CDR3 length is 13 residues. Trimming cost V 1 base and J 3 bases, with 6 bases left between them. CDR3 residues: CASSLDPYTEAFF. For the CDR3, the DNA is TGTGCCAGCAGTTTAGACCCCTACACTGAAGCTTTCTTT.